The present TCR beta chain was sequenced within a study of blood T cell repertoires in COVID-19. Study context: Samples of COVID-19 (acute and convalescent) were obtained from the United States, Italy and Spain. The cDNA or gDNA used as material had been derived from T cells, B-cell-depleted T cells, or PBMCs.

This clone came up once. Seattle patient enrollment occurred during active infection, with longitudinal follow-up thereafter. The CDR3 extends over 15 amino acids. V gave up 4 bases and J gave up 5 bases, with 17 bases separating them. Looked up from germline, CDR1 is SSHAT and CDR2 is FNYEAQ (reference sequence). Study processing details: Nucleated cell number was recorded as an estimate derived from reference gene primer amplification. The protocol was immunoSEQ multiplex PCR, while the TCRdb copy is restricted to in-frame clones and leaves out a portion. That table is the source of V, J and clone size, and D and trimming were worked out from the DNA. The repertoire holds tens of thousands of clones, with roughly 80% as singletons.

This clonotype was sampled from a man aged 60 to 69 with COVID-19, enrolled during active disease. The sequencing sample was made of peripheral blood. This chain joins TRBV7-7 and TRBJ2-5, with a possible D match to TRBD2 (6 bases). CDR3 in amino acids: CASSSTRREEETQYF. The CDR3 DNA is TGTGCCAGCAGCTCCACTAGGAGGGAGGAGGAGACCCAGTACTTC. Full variable domain (remainder filled in from reference TRBV7-7 and TRBJ2-5): GAGVSQSPRYKVTKRGQDVTLRCDPISSHATLYWYQQALGQGPEFLTYFNYEAQPDKSGLPSDRFSAERPEGSISTLTIQRTEQRDSAMYRCASSSTRREEETQYFGPGTRLLVL.